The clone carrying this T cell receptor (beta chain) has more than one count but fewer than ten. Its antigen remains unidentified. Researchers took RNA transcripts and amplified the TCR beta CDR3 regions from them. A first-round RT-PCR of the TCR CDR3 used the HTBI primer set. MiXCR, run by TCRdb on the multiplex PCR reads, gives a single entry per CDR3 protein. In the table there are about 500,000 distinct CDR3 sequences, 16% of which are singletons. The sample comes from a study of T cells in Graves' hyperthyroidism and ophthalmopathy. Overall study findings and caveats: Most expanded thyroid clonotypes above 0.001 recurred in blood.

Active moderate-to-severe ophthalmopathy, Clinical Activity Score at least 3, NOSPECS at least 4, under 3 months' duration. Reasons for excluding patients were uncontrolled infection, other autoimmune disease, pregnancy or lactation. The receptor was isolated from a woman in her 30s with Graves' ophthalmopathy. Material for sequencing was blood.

Here the CDR3 DNA reads TGTGCCATCAGTGGGGGACAGGGAGGGCGAGAGACCCAGTACTTC. Protein: CAISGGQGGRETQYF. The chain recombines TRBV10-3 with TRBJ2-5; 9 nucleotides align to TRBD1. Germline V gene data show CDR1 as ENHRY and CDR2 as SYGVKD. This CDR3 region has 15 residues. Unmatched junction bases numbered 7, after V lost 4 bases and J lost 4 bases.